The TCR beta chain under discussion was sequenced for a study of T cells in Graves' hyperthyroidism and ophthalmopathy. Amplified TCR beta CDR3 regions came from RNA transcripts. HTBI primers drove first-round RT-PCR of the TCR CDR3. From the multiplex PCR reads, TCRdb called clonotypes with MiXCR, one entry per CDR3 protein. The sample lists 660,000 or so distinct CDR3 sequences, less than 25% occurring once. The CDR3 loop spans 13 amino acids. V shed 3 bases and J shed 7 bases, with 9 bases lying between them. Germline assignment: CDR1 KGHDR and CDR2 SFDVKD. V is TRBV24-1 and J is TRBJ2-1; D not resolved. The clonotype comes from a man aged 25 to 45 with Graves' ophthalmopathy. Material: blood. The CDR3 loop reads CATSDPSRNEQFF. Here the CDR3 DNA reads TGTGCCACCAGTGATCCTAGTAGGAATGAGCAGTTCTTC.